These T cell receptor beta chains were read from a single sample in a study of regulatory T cells in long-lasting Graves disease. A single record per CDR3 protein comes from TCRdb applying MiXCR to the multiplex PCR reads. The data show under 300,000 distinct CDR3 sequences, about 16% seen once. This material consisted of peripheral blood mononuclear cells (PBMCs), taken at new diagnosis, from a patient treated with antithyroid drugs. The receptors come from a female donor with Graves disease. Each CDR3 is given with its conserved first and last residue. The D gene is left open where the match is weak. Size is omitted from some rows. Given values are once, few, many or a class for expanded clones.

D | size | J | V | DNA | CDR3
- | many | TRBJ1-1 | TRBV6-1 | TGTGCCAGCCGGAACGGGTTGACTGAAGCTTTCTTT | CASRNGLTEAFF
- | few | TRBJ2-1 | TRBV5-4 | TGTGCCACCTCGGGAGACGGCGACGATGAGCAGTTCTTC | CATSGDGDDEQFF
TRBD2 | - | TRBJ2-7 | TRBV11-3 | TGTGCCAGCAGCGGGGCTAGCGGGACCTACGAGCAGTACTTC | CASSGASGTYEQYF
- | many | TRBJ2-5 | TRBV20-1 | TGCAGTGCTAGCCCCAGGGCGGGGGAGACCCAGTACTTC | CSASPRAGETQYF
- | - | TRBJ2-1 | TRBV6-5 | TGTGCCAGCAGTTACAGGGATATACCGTACAATGAGCAGTTCTTC | CASSYRDIPYNEQFF
- | - | TRBJ2-1 | TRBV7-9 | TGTGCCAGCAGCTCCTACGGGACGAATGAGCAGTTCTTC | CASSSYGTNEQFF
TRBD2 | - | TRBJ2-1 | TRBV2 | TGTGCCAGCAGATTACTAGCGGGAGGATCCAATGAGCAGTTCTTC | CASRLLAGGSNEQFF
TRBD1 | - | TRBJ2-5 | TRBV2 | TGTGCCAGTGACCCGGGACAGGGGAAAGTTGGGACGGAGACCCAGTACTTC | CASDPGQGKVGTETQYF
TRBD1 | few | TRBJ2-3 | TRBV3-1 | TGCGCCAGCAGCCAGGGACAGTCTAGCACAGATACGCAGTATTTT | CASSQGQSSTDTQYF
- | many | TRBJ1-2 | TRBV3-1 | TGTGCCAGCAGCCAAGGGGGCTATGGCTACACCTTC | CASSQGGYGYTF